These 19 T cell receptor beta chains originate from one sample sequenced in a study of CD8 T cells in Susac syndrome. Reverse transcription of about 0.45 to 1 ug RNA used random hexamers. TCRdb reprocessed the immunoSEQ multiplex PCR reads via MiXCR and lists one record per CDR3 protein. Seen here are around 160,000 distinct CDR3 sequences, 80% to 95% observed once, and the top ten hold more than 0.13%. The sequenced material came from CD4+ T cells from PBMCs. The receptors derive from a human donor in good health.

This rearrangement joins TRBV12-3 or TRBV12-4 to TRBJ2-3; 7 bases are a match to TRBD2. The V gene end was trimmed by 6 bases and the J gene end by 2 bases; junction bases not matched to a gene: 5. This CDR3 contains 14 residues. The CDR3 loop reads CASRAGLSTDTQYF. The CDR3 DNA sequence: TGTGCCAGCAGAGCGGGGCTATCCACAGATACGCAGTATTTT.

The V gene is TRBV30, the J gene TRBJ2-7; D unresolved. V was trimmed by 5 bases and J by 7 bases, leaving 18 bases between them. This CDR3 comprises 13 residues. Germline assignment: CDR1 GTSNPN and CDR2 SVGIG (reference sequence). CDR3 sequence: CAWGRTDSLEQYF. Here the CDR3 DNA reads TGTGCCTGGGGGCGTACAGACTCTCTGGAGCAGTACTTC.

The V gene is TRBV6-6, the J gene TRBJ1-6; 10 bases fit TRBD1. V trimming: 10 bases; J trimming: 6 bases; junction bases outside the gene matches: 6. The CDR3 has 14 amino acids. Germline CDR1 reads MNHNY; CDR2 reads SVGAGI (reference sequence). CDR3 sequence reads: CATEGDRGNSPLHF. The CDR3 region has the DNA TGTGCCACCGAGGGGGACAGGGGTAATTCACCCCTCCACTTT.

The CDR3 spells CASSQYATGELFF. The DNA for the CDR3 is TGTGCCAGCAGCCAATATGCCACCGGGGAGCTGTTTTTT. The chain combines TRBV16 with TRBJ2-2, with D unresolved. V was cut by 1 base and J by 4 bases, with 4 bases left in between. The CDR3 spans 13 residues. CDR1 KGHSY and CDR2 FQNENV come from the germline V gene.

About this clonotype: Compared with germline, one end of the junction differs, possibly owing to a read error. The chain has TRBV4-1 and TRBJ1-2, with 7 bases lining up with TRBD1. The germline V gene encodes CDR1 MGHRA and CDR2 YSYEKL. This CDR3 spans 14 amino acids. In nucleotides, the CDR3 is TGCGCCAGCAGCAAAGACCGGGACAGCTATGGCTACACCTTC. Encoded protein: CASSKDRDSYGYTF.

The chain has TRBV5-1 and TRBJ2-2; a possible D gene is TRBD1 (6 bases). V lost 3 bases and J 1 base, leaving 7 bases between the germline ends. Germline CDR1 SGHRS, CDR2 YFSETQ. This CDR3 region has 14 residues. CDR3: CASSWGQNTGELFF. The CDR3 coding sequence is TGCGCCAGCAGCTGGGGACAGAACACCGGGGAGCTGTTTTTT. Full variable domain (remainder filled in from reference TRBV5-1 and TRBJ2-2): KAGVTQTPRYLIKTRGQQVTLSCSPISGHRSVSWYQQTPGQGLQFLFEYFSETQRNKGNFPGRFSGRQFSNSRSEMNVSTLELGDSALYLCASSWGQNTGELFFGEGSRLTVL.

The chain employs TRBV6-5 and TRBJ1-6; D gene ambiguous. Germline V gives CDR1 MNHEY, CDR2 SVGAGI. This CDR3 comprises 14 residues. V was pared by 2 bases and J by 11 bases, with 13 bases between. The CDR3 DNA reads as TGTGCCAGCAGTTACGATCGGAGTCCGACACCCCTCCACTTT. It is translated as CASSYDRSPTPLHF.

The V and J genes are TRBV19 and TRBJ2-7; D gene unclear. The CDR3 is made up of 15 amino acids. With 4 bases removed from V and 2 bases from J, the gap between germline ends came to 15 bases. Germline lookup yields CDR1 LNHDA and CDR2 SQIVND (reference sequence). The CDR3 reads CASSSEPGRPYEQYF. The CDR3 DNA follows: TGTGCCAGTAGTAGCGAACCCGGACGGCCCTACGAGCAGTACTTC.

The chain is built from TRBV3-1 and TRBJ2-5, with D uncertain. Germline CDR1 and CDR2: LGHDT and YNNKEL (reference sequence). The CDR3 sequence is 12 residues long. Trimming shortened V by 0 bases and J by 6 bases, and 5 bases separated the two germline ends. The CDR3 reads CASSQDQKTQYF. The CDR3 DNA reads TGTGCCAGCAGCCAAGATCAAAAGACCCAGTACTTC.

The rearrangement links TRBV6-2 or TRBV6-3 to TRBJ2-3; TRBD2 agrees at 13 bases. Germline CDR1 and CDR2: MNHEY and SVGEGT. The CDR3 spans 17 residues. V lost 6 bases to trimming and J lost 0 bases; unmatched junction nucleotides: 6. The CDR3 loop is CASRNAGLAGSTDTQYF. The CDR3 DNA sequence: TGTGCCAGCAGAAACGCGGGACTAGCGGGGAGCACAGATACGCAGTATTTT.

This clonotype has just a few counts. The CDR3 reads CASSSTSVQETQYF. CDR3 sequence (DNA): TGTGCCAGCAGCTCCACTAGCGTGCAAGAGACCCAGTACTTC. The gene calls are TRBV7-2 and TRBJ2-5; 7 bases align to TRBD2. This CDR3 comprises 14 residues. CDR1 and CDR2 (germline): SGHTA, FQGNSA. V was clipped by 4 bases and J by 2 bases; unmatched bases: 4.

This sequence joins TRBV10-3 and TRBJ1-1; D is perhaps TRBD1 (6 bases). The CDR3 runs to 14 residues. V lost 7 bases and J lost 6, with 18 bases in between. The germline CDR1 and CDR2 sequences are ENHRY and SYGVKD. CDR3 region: CAITPQGSGSEAFF. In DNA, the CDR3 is TGTGCCATCACCCCACAGGGTTCCGGATCTGAAGCTTTCTTT.

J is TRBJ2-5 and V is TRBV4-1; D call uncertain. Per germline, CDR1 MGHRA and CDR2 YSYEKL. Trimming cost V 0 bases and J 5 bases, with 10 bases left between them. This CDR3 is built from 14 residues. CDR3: CASSQDGYSETQYF. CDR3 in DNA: TGCGCCAGCAGCCAAGATGGGTATTCGGAGACCCAGTACTTC.

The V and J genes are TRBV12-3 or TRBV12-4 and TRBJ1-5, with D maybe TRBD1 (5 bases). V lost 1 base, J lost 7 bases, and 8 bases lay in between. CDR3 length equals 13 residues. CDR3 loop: CASSLGGRQPQHF. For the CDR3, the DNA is TGTGCCAGCAGTTTAGGGGGCCGGCAGCCCCAGCATTTT.

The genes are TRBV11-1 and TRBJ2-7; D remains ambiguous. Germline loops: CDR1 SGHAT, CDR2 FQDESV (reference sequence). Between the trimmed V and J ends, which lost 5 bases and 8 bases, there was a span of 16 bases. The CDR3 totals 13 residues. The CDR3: CASSTPLSTKQYF. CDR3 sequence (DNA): TGTGCCAGCAGCACCCCCCTCTCTACGAAGCAGTACTTC.

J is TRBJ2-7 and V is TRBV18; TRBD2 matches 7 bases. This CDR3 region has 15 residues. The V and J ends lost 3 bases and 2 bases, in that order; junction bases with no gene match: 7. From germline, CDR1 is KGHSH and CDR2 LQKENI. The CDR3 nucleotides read TGTGCCAGCTCACCCAGGGAGGGGTCGACCTACGAGCAGTACTTC. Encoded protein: CASSPREGSTYEQYF.

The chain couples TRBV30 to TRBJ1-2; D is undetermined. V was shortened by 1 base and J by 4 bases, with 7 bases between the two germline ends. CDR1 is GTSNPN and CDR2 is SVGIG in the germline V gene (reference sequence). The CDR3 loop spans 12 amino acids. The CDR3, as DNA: TGTGCCTGGAGTGCTGGGCTCTATGGCTACACCTTC. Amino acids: CAWSAGLYGYTF. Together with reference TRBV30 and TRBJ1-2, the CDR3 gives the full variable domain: SQTIHQWPATLVQPVGSPLSLECTVEGTSNPNLYWYRQAAGRGLQLLFYSVGIGQISSEVPQNLSASRPQDRQFILSSKKLLLSDSGFYLCAWSAGLYGYTFGSGTRLTVV.

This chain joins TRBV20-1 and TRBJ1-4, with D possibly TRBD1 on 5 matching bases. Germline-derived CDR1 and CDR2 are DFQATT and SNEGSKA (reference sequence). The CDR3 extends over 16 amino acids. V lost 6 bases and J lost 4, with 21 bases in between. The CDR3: CSADPPVAGGNEKLFF. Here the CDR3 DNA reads TGCAGTGCCGACCCCCCGGTCGCGGGGGGTAATGAAAAACTGTTTTTT.

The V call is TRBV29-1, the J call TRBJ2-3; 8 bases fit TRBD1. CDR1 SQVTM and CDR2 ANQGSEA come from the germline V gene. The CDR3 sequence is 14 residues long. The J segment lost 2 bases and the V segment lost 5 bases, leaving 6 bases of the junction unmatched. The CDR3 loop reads CSVRQGNPTDTQYF. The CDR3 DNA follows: TGCAGCGTTCGACAGGGGAATCCCACAGATACGCAGTATTTT.